A single sample is the source of the 18 T cell receptor beta chains below, sequenced in a study of T cell responses to AZD1222 COVID-19 vaccine. Profiling relied on immunoSEQ multiplex PCR, and the TCRdb table lists in-frame clones only, not all of them. The sample comprises 120,000 to 150,000 clones, approximately 87% of which are singletons, and approximately 1.6% rests with the top ten. This specimen consisted of peripheral blood, obtained 28 days after the second AZD1222 dose. These receptors came from an adult who received the AZD1222 COVID-19 vaccine.

The J gene is TRBJ2-1, the V gene TRBV7-3; a weak D match, TRBD2 (5 bases). Germline assignment: CDR1 SGHTA and CDR2 FQGTGA. The ends were cut back, 2 bases at V and 8 bases at J, with 22 bases in the middle. This CDR3 region has 17 residues. The CDR3 region is CASSLQGQRSPRDEQFF. CDR3 in DNA: TGTGCCAGCAGCTTACAAGGTCAGCGGTCCCCCCGGGATGAGCAGTTCTTC. Using reference TRBV7-3 and TRBJ2-1 for the parts outside the CDR3, the full variable domain is GAGVSQTPSNKVTEKGKYVELRCDPISGHTALYWYRQSLGQGPEFLIYFQGTGAADDSGLPNDRFFAVRPEGSVSTLKIQRTERGDSAVYLCASSLQGQRSPRDEQFFGPGTRLTVL.

This clone was picked up one time. CDR3 nucleotides: TGTGCCAGCAGCCCACCCGGGACAGGGAACTATGGCTACACCTTC. Protein sequence: CASSPPGTGNYGYTF. This rearrangement joins TRBV28 to TRBJ1-2, with TRBD1 identical over 9 bases. Trimming removed 6 bases from V and 2 bases from J; junction bases left unmatched: 7. The CDR3 sequence is 15 residues long. CDR1 and CDR2 from the germline V gene are MDHEN and SYDVKM.

The J gene is TRBJ2-2, the V gene TRBV12-5, with no clear D. The V gene's germline CDR1 is LGHNT and CDR2 FRNRAP. The V gene lost 7 bases and the J gene lost 5 bases, with 20 bases spanning the gap. This CDR3 has 16 residues. This CDR3 reads CASALTPSVGTGELFF. CDR3 nucleotide sequence: TGTGCTAGTGCCCTGACCCCCTCGGTCGGGACCGGGGAGCTGTTTTTT.

This chain joins TRBV24-1 and TRBJ2-3; D possibly corresponds to TRBD2 (5 bases). This CDR3 has 14 residues. V lost 3 bases and J lost 11, with 17 bases in between. In germline, CDR1 is KGHDR, CDR2 SFDVKD. The CDR3 DNA reads as TGTGCCACCAGTGATCGTAGCGAGACCTTGAAGCAGTATTTT. Amino acids: CATSDRSETLKQYF.

This rearrangement joins TRBV28 to TRBJ1-4; TRBD1 might be the D (5 bases). The CDR3 length is 14 residues. Trimming took 6 bases from V and 10 from J, leaving 18 bases between them. CDR1 and CDR2 (germline): MDHEN, SYDVKM. CDR3 loop: CASSLGGGYGKLFF. CDR3 DNA: TGTGCCAGCAGCCTTGGGGGAGGGTATGGAAAACTGTTTTTT.

The V and J genes are TRBV18 and TRBJ2-1; D perhaps matches TRBD2 (5 bases). V was clipped by 6 bases and J by 5 bases, with 20 bases between them. Germline-derived CDR1 and CDR2 are KGHSH and LQKENI. The CDR3 extends over 16 amino acids. CDR3 sequence reads: CASSPVPLGENNEQFF. The CDR3 region has the DNA TGTGCCAGCTCTCCAGTCCCACTCGGGGAAAACAATGAGCAGTTCTTC.

The chain recombines TRBV11-2 with TRBJ1-5; D call uncertain. Germline lookup yields CDR1 SGHAT and CDR2 FQNNGV. V gave up 5 bases and J gave up 5 bases, with 10 bases separating them. CDR3 length: 13 residues. The DNA for the CDR3 is TGTGCCAGCAGCCAGTCGGCGTATCAGCCCCAGCATTTT. It specifies CASSQSAYQPQHF.

This clone appeared once. The chain couples TRBV27 to TRBJ2-1; 10 nucleotides align to TRBD2. Trimming took 7 bases from V and 6 from J; bases not matched to a gene: 12. Per the germline V gene, CDR1 is MNHEY and CDR2 is SMNVEV (reference sequence). The CDR3 extends over 16 amino acids. CDR3 sequence reads: CASNARLASGSNEQFF. The CDR3 DNA is TGTGCCAGCAATGCCCGCTTGGCTAGCGGGAGCAATGAGCAGTTCTTC.

V and J are TRBV28 and TRBJ1-1; 8 nucleotides match TRBD1. The CDR3 length is 16 residues. After removal of 6 bases from V and 6 bases from J, the junction contained 15 bases not matched to a gene. CDR1 MDHEN and CDR2 SYDVKM come from the germline V gene. The CDR3 is CASSTTGVRDRAEAFF. CDR3 nucleotides: TGTGCCAGCAGCACGACAGGGGTGAGGGATAGGGCTGAAGCTTTCTTT.

The chain joins TRBV15 to TRBJ2-2; 7 nucleotides align to TRBD2. After removal of 0 bases from V and 7 bases from J, the junction contained 5 bases not matched to a gene. Germline CDR1 LNHNV, CDR2 YYDKDF (reference sequence). CDR3 size: 15 residues. The CDR3 region is CATSRDLPGGGELFF. In DNA, the CDR3 is TGTGCCACCAGCAGAGATTTACCGGGAGGCGGGGAGCTGTTTTTT.

This chain connects TRBV10-1 to TRBJ1-2; 7 bases are shared with TRBD1. CDR3 length equals 13 residues. The trim removed 6 bases at V and 3 bases at J, leaving 4 bases unmatched. Germline V gene sequence: CDR1 WNHNN, CDR2 SYGVQD (reference sequence). CDR3 amino acids: CASRDRLDYGYTF. The CDR3 region has the DNA TGCGCCAGCAGGGACAGGTTAGACTATGGCTACACCTTC.

This chain connects TRBV5-1 to TRBJ1-1; 7 positions agree with TRBD1. The J segment lost 4 bases and the V segment lost 2 bases, leaving 5 bases of the junction unmatched. The CDR3 is made up of 14 amino acids. Looked up from germline, CDR1 is SGHRS and CDR2 is YFSETQ. The CDR3 sequence is CASSFATGRTEAFF. The CDR3 coding sequence is TGCGCCAGCAGCTTCGCGACAGGGCGCACTGAAGCTTTCTTT.

The chain's CDR3 is CASSLAEGLETQYF. CDR3 coding DNA: TGTGCCAGCAGCTTAGCAGAGGGGCTGGAGACCCAGTACTTC. V and J are TRBV7-9 and TRBJ2-5, with D perhaps being TRBD1 or TRBD2 (5 bases each). The germline V and J ends were trimmed by 0 bases and 5 bases, with 10 bases remaining between them. Germline loops: CDR1 SEHNR, CDR2 FQNEAQ (reference sequence). There are 14 residues in the CDR3.

The chain recombines TRBV5-4 with TRBJ2-1, with TRBD2 identical over 11 bases. CDR3 size: 16 residues. CDR1 is SGHNT and CDR2 is YYREEE in the germline V gene (reference sequence). The V segment lost 4 bases and the J segment 4 bases; nucleotides outside the gene matches: 7. Here the CDR3 DNA reads TGTGCCAGCAGCGGACCATGGACTAGCGGGTACAATGAGCAGTTCTTC. As protein: CASSGPWTSGYNEQFF. Looking up the rest from reference TRBV5-4 and TRBJ2-1 gives the full variable domain: ETGVTQSPTHLIKTRGQQVTLRCSSQSGHNTVSWYQQALGQGPQFIFQYYREEENGRGNFPPRFSGLQFPNYSSELNVNALELDDSALYLCASSGPWTSGYNEQFFGPGTRLTVL.

The chain links TRBV10-3 to TRBJ1-1; the match to TRBD1 covers 7 bases. J was trimmed by 6 bases and V by 6 bases; bases with no gene match: 4. This CDR3 is 12 amino acids long. Germline-derived CDR1 and CDR2 are ENHRY and SYGVKD. The CDR3 region is CAISAGQPEAFF. The DNA for the CDR3 is TGTGCCATCAGCGCGGGACAGCCTGAAGCTTTCTTT.

The chain employs TRBV27 and TRBJ2-2; the match to TRBD1 covers 10 bases. V trimming: 7 bases; J trimming: 5 bases; junction bases outside the gene matches: 13. The CDR3 is 17 amino acids. The V gene's germline CDR1 is MNHEY and CDR2 SMNVEV (reference sequence). CDR3 DNA: TGTGCCAGCACCTCTGGGTCCGGGACAGGGGCTACCGGGGAGCTGTTTTTT. This codes for CASTSGSGTGATGELFF.

V usage is TRBV28 and J usage is TRBJ1-6; possible D gene TRBD1, 5 bases. The CDR3 is 15 amino acids. The germline V gene encodes CDR1 MDHEN and CDR2 SYDVKM. Trimming removed 5 bases at V and 7 bases at J, with 15 bases between. In DNA form, the CDR3 reads TGTGCCAGCAGTGCCGCCGGGGGACGGAATTCACCCCTCCACTTT. Translated, it gives CASSAAGGRNSPLHF.

The J gene is TRBJ1-2, the V gene TRBV5-8, with D maybe TRBD1 (6 bases). CDR1 and CDR2 (germline): SGHTS, YDEGEE. The CDR3 is made up of 13 amino acids. V lost 6 bases and J lost 5, with 14 bases in between. DNA of the CDR3: TGTGCCAGCAAAGACAGGTTTGAATATGGCTACACCTTC. It yields the protein CASKDRFEYGYTF. Combining the CDR3 with reference TRBV5-8 and TRBJ1-2 gives the whole variable domain EAGVTQSPTHLIKTRGQQATLRCSPISGHTSVYWYQQALGLGLQFLLWYDEGEERNRGNFPPRFSGRQFPNYSSELNVNALELEDSALYLCASKDRFEYGYTFGSGTRLTVV.